The entry below gives a single T cell receptor (beta chain) sequence along with its context. The sample belongs to a study of T cell changes during pregnancy in multiple sclerosis. Clones were read by immunoSEQ multiplex PCR, and TCRdb kept only the in-frame ones, dropping some. The sample consists of about 85,000 clones, approximately 93% of them appearing once. This CDR3 has 16 amino acids. Germline V gene sequence: CDR1 SGHNT, CDR2 YYREEE (reference sequence). V was pared by 0 bases and J by 5 bases, with 5 bases of the junction left unmatched. The clonotype originates from a female donor with multiple sclerosis, enrolled in a pregnancy study. The sample was peripheral blood, taken in the first trimester of pregnancy. J is TRBJ2-2 and V is TRBV5-4; 9 bases agree with TRBD2. CDR3 sequence reads: CASSLVSGGPTGELFF. The CDR3 nucleotides are TGTGCCAGCAGCTTGGTTAGCGGGGGACCAACCGGGGAGCTGTTTTTT.